This T cell receptor beta chain came from a study of cytomegalovirus exposure and HLA in healthy donors. Study details: The use of the same platform for the approximately 110 validation repertoires and the 600 to 800 first-cohort repertoires was reported by a later analysis.

A note on this clone: Antigen: not known.

Generated by immunoSEQ multiplex PCR, the TCRdb table keeps only in-frame clones and is missing some. The sample has some 100,000 clones; around nine tenths are singletons. V was clipped by 1 base and J by 3 bases, with 10 bases between them. The CDR3 has 13 residues. Per germline, CDR1 GTSNPN and CDR2 SVGIG (reference sequence). Findings and limits, study-wide: A subsequent analysis found that TCR clusters from the first cohort also tended to co-occur in the 120 or so validation repertoires, with about 94% of cluster scores above 0.

The donors were part of the validation cohort, which consisted of some 120 subjects and was separate from the first cohort of around 620 subjects. This TCR derives from a woman between 18 and 30 years old in good health and CMV-seronegative. This sequence joins TRBV30 and TRBJ2-7; a weak D match, TRBD2 (6 bases). Sequenced input: PBMCs. DNA of the CDR3: TGTGCCTGGAGTGATCGGGGGATCTACGAGCAGTACTTC. Amino acid sequence: CAWSDRGIYEQYF.